The entry below describes one TCR beta chain. These data come from a study of blood T cell repertoires in COVID-19. Recruits, aged about 18 to 100 years, lived in approximately 26 US areas. Donors in Cohort 3 who had recovered were those with two negative PCRs, healthcare professional clearance, or resolution of their symptoms. Data came from immunoSEQ multiplex PCR; TCRdb stores just in-frame clones and leaves some out. This table holds about 170,000 clones, about four fifths found once. From germline, CDR1 is SGHNT and CDR2 YENEEA. Trimming removed 1 base at V and 3 bases at J, with 7 bases between. CDR3 length: 13 amino acids.

This sequence joins TRBV11-3 and TRBJ2-7, with D possibly being TRBD2 (5 bases). The specimen sequenced was PBMCs or T cells enriched from blood (not recorded which). This TCR was recovered from a man aged 50 to 60 who had recovered from COVID-19. The CDR3 sequence: CASSLAADYEQYF. As DNA, the CDR3 is TGTGCCAGCAGCTTAGCAGCGGACTACGAGCAGTACTTC.